This T cell receptor beta chain was found in a study of blood T cell repertoires in COVID-19. The germline CDR1 and CDR2 sequences are SGHTA and FQGNSA. The CDR3 runs 12 residues. V was cut by 4 bases and J by 3 bases, with 5 bases left in between. This clone was recorded once. Assay: immunoSEQ multiplex PCR; the TCRdb copy retains only in-frame clones and omits some. The repertoire holds roughly 200,000 clones, roughly 88% seen once, with 5% to 7% in the top ten. Sequencing was performed on PBMCs or T cells enriched from blood (not recorded which). The chain links TRBV7-2 to TRBJ2-3; D gene unclear. The origin of this receptor is a man aged 40-50 years with acute COVID-19. The CDR3 DNA follows: TGTGCCAGCAGCTCCCAAACAGATACGCAGTATTTT. It is translated as CASSSQTDTQYF.